Listed here are 18 T cell receptor beta chains from one sample, sequenced in a study of blood T cell repertoires in COVID-19 (dated by TCRdb to 2020 to 2022). Receptors were amplified or captured by the immunoSEQ multiplex PCR assay. TCRdb obtained this table from immuneACCESS and retained in-frame rearrangements with V and J assigned. These tables miss some clones; where compared with another copy, unresolved V genes account for less than half of the shortfall, and the remainder is unexplained. The sample table contains about 320,000 clones; only one count was recorded for over 90% of them. Roughly 3.6% of the sample is taken by the ten largest. The specimen sequenced was PBMCs or T cells enriched from blood (not recorded which). The receptors shown here come from a woman under 40 who had been exposed to COVID-19.

This clone was found once. The rearrangement joins TRBV29-1 to TRBJ1-2, with D possibly matching TRBD1 (6 bases). CDR1 is SQVTM, CDR2 ANQGSEA, per germline. Trimming removed 7 bases from V and 11 bases from J, with 20 bases in between. The CDR3 is 12 residues long. CDR3 nucleotide sequence: TGCAGCGCCGGATATGTGACCCAGGGGTACACCTTC. Translating it yields CSAGYVTQGYTF.

The genes are TRBV18 and TRBJ2-7; 7 positions agree with TRBD1. The CDR3 runs to 13 residues. CDR1 and CDR2 from the germline V gene are KGHSH and LQKENI. With V trimmed by 4 bases and J by 3 bases, 3 bases remained unmatched. The CDR3: CASSLGQLYEQYF. As DNA, the CDR3 is TGTGCCAGCTCACTGGGACAGCTCTACGAGCAGTACTTC.

V and J are TRBV7-2 and TRBJ2-1; 11 bases fit TRBD2. This CDR3 is 18 amino acids long. J was trimmed by 2 bases and V by 3 bases; bases with no gene match: 9. Germline values: CDR1 SGHTA, CDR2 FQGNSA. Here the CDR3 DNA reads TGTGCCAGCAGCTTCCATAGCGGGGGGGCCCCCCCCTACAATGAGCAGTTCTTC. Its protein product is CASSFHSGGAPPYNEQFF.

The chain uses TRBV5-4 and TRBJ2-1; TRBD2 matches 7 bases. Germline V gene lookup returns CDR1 SGHNT and CDR2 YYREEE (reference sequence). This CDR3 spans 16 amino acids. Trimming took 4 bases from V and 0 from J; bases not matched to a gene: 7. The CDR3 reads CASSSSGPSSYNEQFF. Here the CDR3 DNA reads TGTGCCAGCAGCAGTAGCGGGCCGAGCTCCTACAATGAGCAGTTCTTC.

This chain uses TRBV5-1 with TRBJ2-3; TRBD2 agrees at 8 bases. Germline V lookup: CDR1 SGHRS, CDR2 YFSETQ. The length of the CDR3 is 16 residues. The V gene end was trimmed by 7 bases and the J gene end by 4 bases; junction bases not matched to a gene: 14. The CDR3 here is CASFPPGGGPSDTQYF. CDR3 DNA: TGCGCCAGCTTCCCCCCCGGGGGGGGGCCCTCAGATACGCAGTATTTT.

The chain has TRBV7-9 and TRBJ1-4; TRBD1 aligns across 8 bases. This CDR3 contains 15 residues. Per the germline V gene, CDR1 is SEHNR and CDR2 is FQNEAQ (reference sequence). Germline trimming cut 5 bases from V and 4 bases from J; bases unmatched to any gene: 6. The CDR3: CASSQGARVNEKLFF. The DNA of the CDR3 is TGTGCCAGCAGCCAGGGGGCAAGAGTTAATGAAAAACTGTTTTTT.

The chain employs TRBV19 and TRBJ1-3; TRBD1 aligns across 8 bases. CDR3 length: 15 amino acids. The junction had 8 bases not matched to a gene; V was cut back by 10 bases and J by 0 bases. CDR1 and CDR2 (germline): LNHDA, SQIVND (reference sequence). Here the CDR3 reads CATTQGGFSGNTIYF. DNA of the CDR3: TGTGCCACAACACAGGGGGGCTTCTCTGGAAACACCATATATTTT. Using reference TRBV19 and TRBJ1-3 for the parts outside the CDR3, the full variable domain is DGGITQSPKYLFRKEGQNVTLSCEQNLNHDAMYWYRQDPGQGLRLIYYSQIVNDFQKGDIAEGYSVSREKKESFPLTVTSAQKNPTAFYLCATTQGGFSGNTIYFGEGSWLTVV.

V gene TRBV6-6 combines with J gene TRBJ2-7; maybe TRBD1 (6 bases). This CDR3 has 14 amino acids. The V end lost 6 bases, the J end lost 5 bases, and 17 bases lay between the germline ends. CDR1 and CDR2 (germline): MNHNY, SVGAGI (reference sequence). The chain's CDR3 is CASSQDSAHHEQYF. As DNA, the CDR3 is TGTGCCAGCAGCCAGGACAGCGCCCACCACGAGCAGTACTTC.

The chain carries TRBV10-3 and TRBJ1-4; D ambiguous. This CDR3 is built from 14 residues. V lost 4 bases and J 7 bases, leaving 13 bases between the germline ends. Germline V gives CDR1 ENHRY, CDR2 SYGVKD. The CDR3 DNA is TGTGCCATCAGTGGAGGTGGTCATGGTGAAAAACTGTTTTTT. This codes for CAISGGGHGEKLFF.

The CDR3 bases are TGTGCCAGTAGAGCTGAATCGGAGGGGGCCGGACACTACGAGCAGTACTTC. It translates to CASRAESEGAGHYEQYF. The chain recombines TRBV19 with TRBJ2-7, with D possibly TRBD1 on 7 matching bases. The CDR3 has 17 residues. The V end was cut by 6 bases, the J end by 3 bases, with 24 bases between. Germline V gene data show CDR1 as LNHDA and CDR2 as SQIVND (reference sequence).

The chain couples TRBV12-3 or TRBV12-4 to TRBJ1-5; 7 nucleotides agree with TRBD1. CDR3 length: 13 amino acids. The V segment lost 4 bases and the J segment 7 bases; nucleotides outside the gene matches: 4. The CDR3 region is CASSWGTAQPQHF. The CDR3, as DNA: TGTGCCAGCAGTTGGGGGACAGCCCAGCCCCAGCATTTT.

This chain links TRBV5-4 with TRBJ2-5, with D unclear. The CDR3 consists of 15 residues. With 0 bases removed from V and 2 bases from J, the gap between germline ends came to 11 bases. Germline lookup yields CDR1 SGHNT and CDR2 YYREEE (reference sequence). The CDR3 sequence: CASSLAVTGQETQYF. CDR3 in DNA: TGTGCCAGCAGCTTGGCAGTGACGGGTCAAGAGACCCAGTACTTC.

This clone appeared a single time. The chain couples TRBV20-1 to TRBJ2-7; 7 nucleotides agree with TRBD2. Germline V gene data show CDR1 as DFQATT and CDR2 as SNEGSKA (reference sequence). The CDR3 consists of 14 residues. The ends lost 3 bases at V and 3 bases at J; junction bases unmatched: 8. CDR3 region: CSASRERGFYEQYF. DNA of the CDR3: TGCAGTGCTAGTCGGGAGCGGGGCTTCTACGAGCAGTACTTC.

The rearrangement joins TRBV27 to TRBJ1-1; D is perhaps TRBD1 (6 bases). There are 13 residues in the CDR3. The germline CDR1 and CDR2 sequences are MNHEY and SMNVEV (reference sequence). Trimming took off 6 bases at V and 3 bases at J, with 11 bases between the two ends. CDR3 in DNA: TGTGCCAGCAGGTCGGGGGGGCACACTGAAGCTTTCTTT. It is translated as CASRSGGHTEAFF.

The genes are TRBV3-1 (or the pseudogene TRBV3-2) and TRBJ1-3, with TRBD1 identical over 11 bases. V lost 1 base, J lost 7 bases, and 3 bases stayed unmatched. The CDR3 extends over 15 amino acids. Germline CDR1 LGHDT, CDR2 YNNKEL (reference sequence). CDR3 sequence reads: CASSQGGDRGNTIYF. In DNA, the CDR3 is TGTGCCAGCAGCCAAGGGGGGGACAGGGGGAACACCATATATTTT.

The chain links TRBV9 to TRBJ2-1; 8 bases are a match to TRBD2. The CDR3 is 15 amino acids. Looked up from germline, CDR1 is SGDLS and CDR2 is YYNGEE. The V and J ends lost 2 bases and 6 bases, in that order; junction bases with no gene match: 7. CDR3 in amino acids: CASSVVAGGSNEQFF. The CDR3 coding sequence is TGTGCCAGCAGCGTCGTCGCGGGGGGTAGCAATGAGCAGTTCTTC.

The chain links TRBV7-8 to TRBJ1-2; D unresolved. Germline lookup yields CDR1 SGHVS and CDR2 FQNEAQ. V was clipped by 1 base and J by 4 bases, with 4 bases between them. CDR3 length equals 12 residues. CDR3 protein: CASSLDSYGYTF. The CDR3 bases are TGTGCCAGCAGCTTAGACAGCTATGGCTACACCTTC.

The rearrangement joins TRBV3-1 (or the pseudogene TRBV3-2) to TRBJ1-1; 9 bases line up with TRBD1. The CDR3 is made up of 15 amino acids. The germline V gene has CDR1 LGHDT and CDR2 YNNKEL (reference sequence). V was clipped by 1 base and J by 3 bases; unmatched bases: 3. CDR3 residues: CASSQVGQGYTEAFF. Written as DNA, the CDR3 is TGTGCCAGCAGCCAAGTCGGACAGGGGTACACTGAAGCTTTCTTT.